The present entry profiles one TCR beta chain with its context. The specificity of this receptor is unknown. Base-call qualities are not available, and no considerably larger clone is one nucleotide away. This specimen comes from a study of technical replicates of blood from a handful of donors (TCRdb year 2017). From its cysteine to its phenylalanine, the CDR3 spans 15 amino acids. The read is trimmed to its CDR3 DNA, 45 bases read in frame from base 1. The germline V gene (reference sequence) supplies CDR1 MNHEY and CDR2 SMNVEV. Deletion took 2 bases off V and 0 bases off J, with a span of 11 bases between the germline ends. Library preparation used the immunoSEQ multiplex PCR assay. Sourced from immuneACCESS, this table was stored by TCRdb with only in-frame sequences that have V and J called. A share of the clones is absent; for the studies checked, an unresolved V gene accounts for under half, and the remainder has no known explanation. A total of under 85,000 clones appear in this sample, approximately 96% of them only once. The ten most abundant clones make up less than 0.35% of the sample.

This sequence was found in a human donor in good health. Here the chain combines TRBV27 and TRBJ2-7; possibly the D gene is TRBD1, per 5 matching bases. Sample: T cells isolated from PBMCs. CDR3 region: CASSLGAAYSYEQYF. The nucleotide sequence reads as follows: TGTGCCAGCAGTTTAGGGGCAGCCTACTCCTACGAGCAGTACTTC.